This T cell receptor (beta chain) originates from a study of blood T cell repertoires in COVID-19. Background on the study: Whether acute or convalescent, the COVID-19 samples came from the United States, Italy and Spain. PBMCs, B-cell-depleted T cells, or T cells provided the cDNA or gDNA that made up the material.

V trimming: 4 bases; J trimming: 6 bases; junction bases outside the gene matches: 4. Germline-derived CDR1 and CDR2 are MDHEN and SYDVKM. CDR3 length: 15 amino acids. The authors' processing: Cell counts per sample came from amplifying reference gene primers. TCRdb's copy holds only in-frame clones and misses some; the assay was immunoSEQ multiplex PCR. V and J calls and clone size are copied from that table; D and trimming were computed from the DNA. In the table there are 110,000 to 150,000 clones, approximately 85% of which are singletons. This TCR came from a woman aged 80 or over with acute or convalescent COVID-19. This chain joins TRBV28 and TRBJ2-1, with 12 bases fitting TRBD2. Sequencing input: peripheral blood. The CDR3 bases are TGTGCCAGCAGTTCCCCGACTAGCGGGAGCAATGAGCAGTTCTTC. Its translation: CASSSPTSGSNEQFF.